The next 22 T cell receptor beta chains were all read from a single sample in a study of memory CD4+ T cells and cytomegalovirus serostatus. Single viable CD3+CD4+CD8-CD45RO+ cells were sorted as the memory CD4+ T cells. Method: immunoSEQ multiplex PCR; TCRdb's copy keeps in-frame clones and lacks some. This sample has some 67,000 clones; roughly 76% occur once, and the top ten carry roughly 4.7%. Sequenced input: memory CD4+ T cells from blood. These receptors were taken from an adult in good health and CMV-seropositive.

The genes are TRBV10-3 and TRBJ1-5; tentative D call: TRBD1 (5 bases). This CDR3 region has 17 residues. Between the trimmed V and J ends, which lost 2 bases and 6 bases, there was a span of 20 bases. The V gene's germline CDR1 is ENHRY and CDR2 SYGVKD. The CDR3 here is CAISETPRDLASQPQHF. The CDR3 DNA follows: TGTGCCATCAGTGAGACCCCCAGGGATTTAGCTAGTCAGCCCCAGCATTTT.

The chain carries TRBV5-1 and TRBJ2-1, with 12 bases fitting TRBD2. The V and J ends lost 1 base and 7 bases, in that order; junction bases with no gene match: 3. Germline CDR1 reads SGHRS; CDR2 reads YFSETQ. This CDR3 is built from 15 residues. Here the CDR3 reads CASSLMTSGGNEQFF. Here the CDR3 DNA reads TGCGCCAGCAGCTTGATGACTAGCGGGGGAAATGAGCAGTTCTTC.

This clone has a handful of counts. The V gene is TRBV2, the J gene TRBJ1-1; the D gene is possibly TRBD1 (5 bases). This CDR3 comprises 13 residues. Per the germline V gene, CDR1 is SNHLY and CDR2 is FYNNEI. V lost 8 bases to trimming and J lost 3 bases, with 13 bases between them. The CDR3 protein is CASWGRWDTEAFF. For the CDR3, the DNA is TGTGCCAGCTGGGGACGTTGGGACACTGAAGCTTTCTTT.

The chain recombines TRBV6-6 with TRBJ1-4, with D perhaps TRBD1 (6 bases). This CDR3 region has 15 residues. Germline V gene lookup returns CDR1 MNHNY and CDR2 SVGAGI (reference sequence). Trimming shortened V by 2 bases and J by 4 bases, and 11 bases separated the two germline ends. CDR3 coding DNA: TGTGCCAGCAGTTACAGGGGCAGGGGTAATGAAAAACTGTTTTTT. Translation gives CASSYRGRGNEKLFF.

Only a few counts were recorded for this clone. The gene calls are TRBV11-3 and TRBJ2-3, with no clear D. The CDR3 length is 14 residues. V was shortened by 3 bases and J by 0 bases, with 7 bases between the two germline ends. In germline, CDR1 is SGHNT, CDR2 YENEEA. The CDR3 bases are TGTGCCAGCAGCTTGATGGGGAGCACAGATACGCAGTATTTT. It yields the protein CASSLMGSTDTQYF.

The CDR3 sequence is CASGLAGTQETQYF. The CDR3 bases are TGTGCCAGCGGACTAGCGGGCACCCAAGAGACCCAGTACTTC. This sequence joins TRBV11-2 and TRBJ2-5, with TRBD2 matching 11 bases. CDR3 length: 14 residues. Per the germline V gene, CDR1 is SGHAT and CDR2 is FQNNGV. V shed 8 bases, J shed 1 base, and the junction held 3 bases outside the gene matches.

The chain joins TRBV28 to TRBJ1-1; weak D call: TRBD1 (5 bases). The germline V gene has CDR1 MDHEN and CDR2 SYDVKM. This CDR3 region has 14 residues. V was pared by 5 bases and J by 4 bases, with 14 bases between. The CDR3 DNA follows: TGTGCCAGCAGTGGCGGGGGGGGGATCACTGAAGCTTTCTTT. Protein: CASSGGGGITEAFF.

The chain joins TRBV11-2 to TRBJ2-7; D gene uncertain. The CDR3 length is 14 residues. Germline V gene data show CDR1 as SGHAT and CDR2 as FQNNGV. V was pared by 2 bases and J by 2 bases, with 10 bases between. Written as DNA, the CDR3 is TGTGCCAGCAGCTTAAGTACAGCGACCTACGAGCAGTACTTC. Its protein is CASSLSTATYEQYF.

The chain recombines TRBV2 with TRBJ2-1, with 11 positions matching TRBD2. CDR1 and CDR2 from the germline V gene are SNHLY and FYNNEI. V shed 6 bases and J 4 bases; nucleotides not matched to a gene: 5. The CDR3 sequence is 15 residues long. In nucleotides, the CDR3 is TGTGCCAGCAGACCCGGGACTAGCGGTTACAATGAGCAGTTCTTC. Its translation is CASRPGTSGYNEQFF.

The genes are TRBV7-2 and TRBJ2-1; 8 bases map to TRBD2. The V gene end was trimmed by 2 bases and the J gene end by 8 bases; junction bases not matched to a gene: 11. The CDR3 covers 16 residues. The V gene's germline CDR1 is SGHTA and CDR2 FQGNSA. DNA of the CDR3: TGTGCCAGCAGCTTACTACTAGCGGTCTTGAGCGATGAGCAGTTCTTC. Amino acids: CASSLLLAVLSDEQFF. The whole variable domain, filled in from reference TRBV7-2 and TRBJ2-1, reads GAGVSQSPSNKVTEKGKDVELRCDPISGHTALYWYRQSLGQGLEFLIYFQGNSAPDKSGLPSDRFSAERTGGSVSTLTIQRTQQEDSAVYLCASSLLLAVLSDEQFFGPGTRLTVL.

The sample holds one count of this clone. The chain joins TRBV28 to TRBJ1-5, with unresolved D. Trimming removed 4 bases at V and 8 bases at J, with 9 bases between. CDR1 and CDR2 from the germline V gene are MDHEN and SYDVKM. The CDR3 has 12 residues. The CDR3 here is CASSSPGEPQHF. CDR3 nucleotide sequence: TGTGCCAGCAGTTCTCCAGGAGAGCCCCAGCATTTT.

V gene TRBV5-1 combines with J gene TRBJ1-1, with TRBD1 identical over 8 bases. V dropped 0 bases and J dropped 11; count of bases not matched to a gene: 6. The CDR3 contains 13 residues. Germline loops: CDR1 SGHRS, CDR2 YFSETQ. CDR3: CASSLGQGQKAFF. The CDR3 DNA sequence: TGCGCCAGCAGCTTGGGACAGGGGCAGAAGGCTTTCTTT.

The J gene is TRBJ1-1, the V gene TRBV11-1; D possibly corresponds to TRBD1 (5 bases). Looked up from germline, CDR1 is SGHAT and CDR2 is FQDESV (reference sequence). The length of the CDR3 is 13 residues. The ends were cut back, 3 bases at V and 5 bases at J, with 10 bases in the middle. The CDR3 loop reads CASSLLRGTEAFF. In nucleotides, the CDR3 is TGTGCCAGCAGCTTGCTTAGGGGTACTGAAGCTTTCTTT.

CDR3 sequence (DNA): TGTGCCAGCTCACCGTCCCGGCAGGGACTAGATACGCAGTATTTT. Translating gives CASSPSRQGLDTQYF. The chain uses TRBV18 and TRBJ2-3; D may be TRBD2 (6 bases). The CDR3 spans 15 residues. The V gene's germline CDR1 is KGHSH and CDR2 LQKENI. Trimming took 3 bases from V and 5 from J, leaving 15 bases between them.

The chain recombines TRBV19 with TRBJ1-2; maybe TRBD1 (6 bases). Germline V lookup: CDR1 LNHDA, CDR2 SQIVND (reference sequence). This CDR3 comprises 15 residues. V was pared by 6 bases and J by 4 bases, with 18 bases between. CDR3 region: CASRIPDSTFYGYTF. CDR3 bases: TGTGCCAGTAGGATCCCGGACAGCACTTTCTATGGCTACACCTTC.

The chain employs TRBV4-2 and TRBJ2-5; 9 bases match TRBD2. Trimming cost V 4 bases and J 1 base; bases outside gene matches: 7. This CDR3 has 16 residues. The germline V gene encodes CDR1 LGHNA and CDR2 YNFKEQ. CDR3 coding DNA: TGTGCCAGCAGCCCACCAAGGCGGGGGGGCCAAGAGACCCAGTACTTC. Translation: CASSPPRRGGQETQYF.

The chain recombines TRBV7-3 with TRBJ2-5; weak D call: TRBD2 (6 bases). The germline CDR1 and CDR2 sequences are SGHTA and FQGTGA. CDR3 size: 16 residues. The V gene lost 1 base and the J gene lost 2 bases, with 14 bases spanning the gap. This chain's CDR3 is CASSLRGLATQETQYF. The CDR3 DNA follows: TGTGCCAGCAGCTTAAGAGGTCTAGCGACTCAAGAGACCCAGTACTTC.

The chain recombines TRBV5-4 with TRBJ2-3; unclear D gene. Germline V lookup: CDR1 SGHNT, CDR2 YYREEE (reference sequence). V was cut by 0 bases and J by 0 bases, with 8 bases left in between. This CDR3 is built from 15 residues. The CDR3 here is CASSLGGTSTDTQYF. In DNA form, the CDR3 reads TGTGCCAGCAGCTTGGGGGGTACTAGCACAGATACGCAGTATTTT.

This clone was detected a few times. The genes are TRBV30 and TRBJ1-2; maybe TRBD1 (6 bases). The CDR3 contains 15 residues. Trimming took off 4 bases at V and 4 bases at J, with 19 bases between the two ends. In germline, CDR1 is GTSNPN, CDR2 SVGIG (reference sequence). In DNA, the CDR3 is TGTGCCTGGAACCAAGGGGGTCAGGGTAGCTATGGCTACACCTTC. Protein sequence: CAWNQGGQGSYGYTF.

This sequence joins TRBV7-3 and TRBJ2-3; 8 nucleotides line up with TRBD2. V dropped 4 bases and J dropped 2; count of bases not matched to a gene: 14. Germline-derived CDR1 and CDR2 are SGHTA and FQGTGA. The length of the CDR3 is 18 residues. The CDR3 sequence: CASSSKGLAGITTDTQYF. CDR3 in DNA: TGTGCCAGCAGCTCGAAGGGTCTAGCGGGTATAACCACAGATACGCAGTATTTT.

V and J are TRBV7-9 and TRBJ2-3, with unresolved D. The length of the CDR3 is 15 residues. Germline-derived CDR1 and CDR2 are SEHNR and FQNEAQ (reference sequence). Trimming shortened V by 2 bases and J by 6 bases, and 15 bases separated the two germline ends. The CDR3 coding sequence is TGTGCCAGCAGCTTAAGGCTTTCTGTAGGTGATACGCAGTATTTT. Residues: CASSLRLSVGDTQYF.

The V gene is TRBV21-1, the J gene TRBJ2-7; the table's D call TRBD2 went unverified against the DNA. TRBV21-1 is listed as a pseudogene. The CDR3 has 14 residues. The CDR3 nucleotides read TGTGCCAGCAGCAAAGCCGGGGGGGCCTACGAGCAGTACTTC. It encodes CASSKAGGAYEQYF.